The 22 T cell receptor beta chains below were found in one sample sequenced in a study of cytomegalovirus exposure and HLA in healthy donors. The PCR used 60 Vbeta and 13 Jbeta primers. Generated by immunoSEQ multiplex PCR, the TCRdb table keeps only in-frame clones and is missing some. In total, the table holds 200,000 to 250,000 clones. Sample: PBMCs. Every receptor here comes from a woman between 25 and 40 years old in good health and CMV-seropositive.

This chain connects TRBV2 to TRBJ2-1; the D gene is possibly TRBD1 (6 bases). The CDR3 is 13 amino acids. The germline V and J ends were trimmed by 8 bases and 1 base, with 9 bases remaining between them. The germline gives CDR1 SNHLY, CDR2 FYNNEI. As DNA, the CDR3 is TGTGCCAGCGGAGACAGGTCCTACAATGAGCAGTTCTTC. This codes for CASGDRSYNEQFF.

The CDR3 DNA reads TGTGCCAGCAGCGCACAGGGGAATACGCAGTATTTT. Translated, it gives CASSAQGNTQYF. The gene calls are TRBV7-2 and TRBJ2-3, with 7 nucleotides matching TRBD1. CDR1 is SGHTA, CDR2 FQGNSA, per germline. V lost 5 bases, J lost 7 bases, and 3 bases stayed unmatched. The CDR3 runs 12 residues. Filled out from reference TRBV7-2 and TRBJ2-3, the complete variable domain reads GAGVSQSPSNKVTEKGKDVELRCDPISGHTALYWYRQSLGQGLEFLIYFQGNSAPDKSGLPSDRFSAERTGGSVSTLTIQRTQQEDSAVYLCASSAQGNTQYFGPGTRLTVL.

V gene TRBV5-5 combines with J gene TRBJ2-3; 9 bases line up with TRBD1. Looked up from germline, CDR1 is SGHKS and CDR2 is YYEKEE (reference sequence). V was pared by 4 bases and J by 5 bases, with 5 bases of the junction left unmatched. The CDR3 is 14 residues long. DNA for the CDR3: TGTGCCAGCAGCCGGGACAGGGAAGGAGATACGCAGTATTTT. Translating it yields CASSRDREGDTQYF.

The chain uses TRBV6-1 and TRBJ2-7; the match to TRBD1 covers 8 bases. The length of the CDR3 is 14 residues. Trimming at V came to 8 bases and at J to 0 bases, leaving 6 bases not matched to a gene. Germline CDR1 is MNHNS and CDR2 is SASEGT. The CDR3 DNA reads TGTGCCAGCCGGAGGGACAGGAGCTCCTACGAGCAGTACTTC. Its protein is CASRRDRSSYEQYF.

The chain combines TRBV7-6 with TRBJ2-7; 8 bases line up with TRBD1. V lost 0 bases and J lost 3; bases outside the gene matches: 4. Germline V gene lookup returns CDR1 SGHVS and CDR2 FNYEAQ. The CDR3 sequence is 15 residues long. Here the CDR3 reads CASSLATGQVYEQYF. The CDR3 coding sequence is TGTGCCAGCAGCTTAGCAACGGGACAGGTCTACGAGCAGTACTTC.

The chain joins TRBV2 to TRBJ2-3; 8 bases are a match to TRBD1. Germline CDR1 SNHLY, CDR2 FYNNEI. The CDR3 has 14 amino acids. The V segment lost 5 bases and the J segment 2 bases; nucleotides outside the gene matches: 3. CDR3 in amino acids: CASSRTGNTDTQYF. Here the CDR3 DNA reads TGTGCCAGCAGTCGGACAGGGAACACAGATACGCAGTATTTT.

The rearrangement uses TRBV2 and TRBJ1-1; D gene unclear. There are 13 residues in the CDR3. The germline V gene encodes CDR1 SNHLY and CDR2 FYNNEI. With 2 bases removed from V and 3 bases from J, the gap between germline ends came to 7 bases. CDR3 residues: CASSERGYTEAFF. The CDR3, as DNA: TGTGCCAGCAGTGAACGAGGGTACACTGAAGCTTTCTTT.

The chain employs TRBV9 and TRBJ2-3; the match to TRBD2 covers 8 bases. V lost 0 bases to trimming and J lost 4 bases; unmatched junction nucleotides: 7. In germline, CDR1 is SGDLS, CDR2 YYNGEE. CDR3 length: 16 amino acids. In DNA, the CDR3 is TGTGCCAGCAGCGTAGCCAGCGGGAGTGTTCCAGATACGCAGTATTTT. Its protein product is CASSVASGSVPDTQYF.

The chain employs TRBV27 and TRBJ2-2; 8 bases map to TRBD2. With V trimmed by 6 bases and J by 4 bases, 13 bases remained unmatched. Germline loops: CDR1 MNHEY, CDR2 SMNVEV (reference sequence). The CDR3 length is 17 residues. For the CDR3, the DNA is TGTGCCAGCAGGGACTGGCGGGGGGTCAAGGGCACCGGGGAGCTGTTTTTT. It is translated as CASRDWRGVKGTGELFF.

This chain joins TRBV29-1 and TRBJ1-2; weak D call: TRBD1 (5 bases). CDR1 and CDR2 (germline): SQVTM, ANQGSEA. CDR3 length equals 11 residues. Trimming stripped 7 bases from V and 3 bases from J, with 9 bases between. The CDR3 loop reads CSARQYYGYTF. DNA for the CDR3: TGCAGCGCACGACAGTACTATGGCTACACCTTC.

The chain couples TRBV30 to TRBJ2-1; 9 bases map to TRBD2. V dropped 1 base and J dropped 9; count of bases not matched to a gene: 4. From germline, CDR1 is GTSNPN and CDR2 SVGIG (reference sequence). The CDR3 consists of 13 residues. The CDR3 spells CAWSGTSVAEQFF. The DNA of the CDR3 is TGTGCCTGGAGTGGGACTAGCGTAGCTGAGCAGTTCTTC.

CDR3 nucleotides: TGTGCCAGCAGCTTCGGTAGAGGGACCGGGGAGCTGTTTTTT. Protein: CASSFGRGTGELFF. This chain joins TRBV7-2 and TRBJ2-2, with D possibly matching TRBD2 (5 bases). The ends were cut back, 3 bases at V and 5 bases at J, with 10 bases in the middle. The CDR3 consists of 14 residues. Germline V gives CDR1 SGHTA, CDR2 FQGNSA.

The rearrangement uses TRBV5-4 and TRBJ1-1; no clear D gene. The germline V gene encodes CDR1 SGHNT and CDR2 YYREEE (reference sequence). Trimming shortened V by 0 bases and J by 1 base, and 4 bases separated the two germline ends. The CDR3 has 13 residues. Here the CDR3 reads CASSLAGNTEAFF. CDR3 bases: TGTGCCAGCAGCTTGGCAGGGAACACTGAAGCTTTCTTT. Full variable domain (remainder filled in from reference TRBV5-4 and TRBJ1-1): ETGVTQSPTHLIKTRGQQVTLRCSSQSGHNTVSWYQQALGQGPQFIFQYYREEENGRGNFPPRFSGLQFPNYSSELNVNALELDDSALYLCASSLAGNTEAFFGQGTRLTVV.

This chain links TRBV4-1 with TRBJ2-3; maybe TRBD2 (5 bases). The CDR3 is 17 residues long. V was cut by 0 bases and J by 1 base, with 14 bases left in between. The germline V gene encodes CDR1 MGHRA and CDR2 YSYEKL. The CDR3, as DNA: TGCGCCAGCAGCCAAGAAAGGGCTAGCATGGGCACAGATACGCAGTATTTT. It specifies CASSQERASMGTDTQYF.

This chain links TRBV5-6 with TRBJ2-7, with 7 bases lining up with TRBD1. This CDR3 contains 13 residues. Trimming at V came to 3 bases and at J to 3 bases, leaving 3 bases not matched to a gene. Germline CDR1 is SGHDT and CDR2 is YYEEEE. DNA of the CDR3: TGTGCCAGCAGCTGGGGACAGAACTACGAGCAGTACTTC. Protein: CASSWGQNYEQYF.

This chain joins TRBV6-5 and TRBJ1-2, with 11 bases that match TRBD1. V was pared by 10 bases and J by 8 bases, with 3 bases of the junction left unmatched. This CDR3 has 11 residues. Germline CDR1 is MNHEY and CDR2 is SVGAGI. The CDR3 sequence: CATGQGGGYTF. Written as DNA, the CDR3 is TGTGCCACGGGACAGGGGGGCGGCTACACCTTC.

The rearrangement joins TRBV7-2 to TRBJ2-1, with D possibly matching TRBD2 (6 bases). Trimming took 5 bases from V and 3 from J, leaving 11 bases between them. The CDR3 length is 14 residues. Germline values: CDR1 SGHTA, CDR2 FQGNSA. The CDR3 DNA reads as TGTGCCAGCAGCCACCCGGGGGACTACAATGAGCAGTTCTTC. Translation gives CASSHPGDYNEQFF.

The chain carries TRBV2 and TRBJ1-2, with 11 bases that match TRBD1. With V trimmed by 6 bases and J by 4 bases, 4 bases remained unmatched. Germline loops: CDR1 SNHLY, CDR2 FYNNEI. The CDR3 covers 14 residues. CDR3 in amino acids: CASRRTGGFYGYTF. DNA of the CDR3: TGTGCCAGCAGACGGACAGGGGGCTTCTATGGCTACACCTTC.

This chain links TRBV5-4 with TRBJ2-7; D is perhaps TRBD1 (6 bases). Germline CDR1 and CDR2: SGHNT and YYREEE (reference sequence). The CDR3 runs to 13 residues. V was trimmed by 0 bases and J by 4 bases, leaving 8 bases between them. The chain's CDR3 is CASSLGTDYEQYF. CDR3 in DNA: TGTGCCAGCAGCTTGGGGACAGATTACGAGCAGTACTTC.

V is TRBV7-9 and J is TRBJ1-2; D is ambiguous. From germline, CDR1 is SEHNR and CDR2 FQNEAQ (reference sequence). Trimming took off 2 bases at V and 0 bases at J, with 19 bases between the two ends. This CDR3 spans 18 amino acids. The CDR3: CASSLTLATETSNYGYTF. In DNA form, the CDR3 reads TGTGCCAGCAGCTTAACCCTAGCGACCGAAACCTCTAACTATGGCTACACCTTC.

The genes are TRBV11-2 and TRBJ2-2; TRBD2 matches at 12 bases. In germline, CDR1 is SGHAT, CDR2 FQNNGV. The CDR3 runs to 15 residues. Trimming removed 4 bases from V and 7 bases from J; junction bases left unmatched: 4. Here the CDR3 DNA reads TGTGCCAGCAGCTCACTAGCGGGAGGAATCGGGGAGCTGTTTTTT. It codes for CASSSLAGGIGELFF.

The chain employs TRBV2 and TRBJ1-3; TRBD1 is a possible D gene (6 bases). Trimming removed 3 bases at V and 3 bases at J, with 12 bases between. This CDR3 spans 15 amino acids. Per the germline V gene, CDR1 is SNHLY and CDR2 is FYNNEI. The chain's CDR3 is CASSDGGAGGNTIYF. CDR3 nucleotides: TGTGCCAGCAGTGACGGGGGGGCTGGTGGAAACACCATATATTTT.